These T cell receptor beta chains were read from a single sample in a study of T cells in Graves' hyperthyroidism and ophthalmopathy. TCRdb reanalysed the multiplex PCR reads using MiXCR and keeps one entry per CDR3 protein. The sample gives about 500,000 distinct CDR3 sequences, approximately 16% of which show up once; about 18% is in the top ten. Sequences were obtained from blood. The receptors shown here come from a woman between 18 and 29 years old with Graves' hyperthyroidism. CDR3s include the opening cysteine and the closing phenylalanine or tryptophan. The order of the fields is V gene, J gene, CDR3 length, CDR3 protein.

v_gene: TRBV19
j_gene: TRBJ1-1
len: 14
CDR3aa: CASSLTGWTTEAFF

v_gene: TRBV10-3
j_gene: TRBJ1-5
len: 15
CDR3aa: CAISGTGVSNQPQHF

v_gene: TRBV12-3/TRBV12-4
j_gene: TRBJ1-2
len: 17
CDR3aa: CASRSAGQGSFNYGYTF

v_gene: TRBV7-9
j_gene: TRBJ1-1
len: 14
CDR3aa: CASSFPGGGTEAFF

v_gene: TRBV27
j_gene: TRBJ1-6
len: 16
CDR3aa: CASSLIVGGYNSPLHF

v_gene: TRBV5-1
j_gene: TRBJ2-3
len: 14
CDR3aa: CASSLAEWLDTQYF

v_gene: TRBV27
j_gene: TRBJ2-3
len: 14
CDR3aa: CASSPRQRTDTQYF

v_gene: TRBV7-9
j_gene: TRBJ2-3
len: 15
CDR3aa: CASTPGQGFTDTQYF

v_gene: TRBV7-9
j_gene: TRBJ2-1
len: 16
CDR3aa: CASSLVSRRSYNEQFF

v_gene: TRBV30
j_gene: TRBJ2-7
len: 14
CDR3aa: CAWTLGGASYEQYF

v_gene: TRBV2
j_gene: TRBJ1-1
len: 13
CDR3aa: CASKDRENTEAFF

v_gene: TRBV28
j_gene: TRBJ2-5
len: 14
CDR3aa: CASRASGGIETQYF

v_gene: TRBV7-9
j_gene: TRBJ1-3
len: 15
CDR3aa: CASGPPGTPENTIYF

v_gene: TRBV6-6
j_gene: TRBJ1-1
len: 15
CDR3aa: CASSYDTRGDTEAFF

v_gene: TRBV6-1
j_gene: TRBJ1-2
len: 14
CDR3aa: CASSELGRNYGYTF

v_gene: TRBV18
j_gene: TRBJ2-1
len: 17
CDR3aa: CASSPSSGSDSYNEQFF

v_gene: TRBV7-9
j_gene: TRBJ1-5
len: 16
CDR3aa: CASSLTGANSNQPQHF

v_gene: TRBV27
j_gene: TRBJ2-7
len: 13
CDR3aa: CASASGGAYEQYF

v_gene: TRBV2
j_gene: TRBJ2-7
len: 15
CDR3aa: CASSGTGGITYEQYF

v_gene: TRBV29-1
j_gene: TRBJ1-2
len: 14
CDR3aa: CSVRAHFGVPGYTF

v_gene: TRBV24-1
j_gene: TRBJ2-1
len: 20
CDR3aa: CATSDNQGLAGSSSYNEQFF

v_gene: TRBV7-2
j_gene: TRBJ2-3
len: 11
CDR3aa: CASSATRLAYF

v_gene: TRBV5-1
j_gene: TRBJ2-6
len: 16
CDR3aa: CASSLYGAPGANVLTF

v_gene: TRBV18
j_gene: TRBJ2-2
len: 16
CDR3aa: CASSPTGADGTGELFF

v_gene: TRBV3-1
j_gene: TRBJ1-1
len: 13
CDR3aa: CASSLATSLVAFF

v_gene: TRBV11-2
j_gene: TRBJ2-1
len: 15
CDR3aa: CASSFGIGSYNEQFF

v_gene: TRBV12-3/TRBV12-4
j_gene: TRBJ1-2
len: 15
CDR3aa: CASSFSQTRRYGYTF

v_gene: TRBV12-3/TRBV12-4
j_gene: TRBJ1-3
len: 16
CDR3aa: CASSLGVRSSGNTIYF

v_gene: TRBV28
j_gene: TRBJ2-7
len: 16
CDR3aa: CASIPASYGQNYEQYF

v_gene: TRBV18
j_gene: TRBJ1-6
len: 16
CDR3aa: CASSLQTTGSNSPLHF

v_gene: TRBV14
j_gene: TRBJ1-1
len: 13
CDR3aa: CASSRQTGLEAFF

v_gene: TRBV7-3
j_gene: TRBJ2-5
len: 14
CDR3aa: CASSPTGPQETQYF

v_gene: TRBV20-1
j_gene: TRBJ2-3
len: 14
CDR3aa: CSARDPVRTDTQYF

v_gene: TRBV18
j_gene: TRBJ2-3
len: 15
CDR3aa: CASSPPSRDTDTQYF

v_gene: TRBV27
j_gene: TRBJ2-7
len: 13
CDR3aa: CASANGVTYEQYF

v_gene: TRBV10-3
j_gene: TRBJ2-1
len: 15
CDR3aa: CAISGPGTSGNEQFF

v_gene: TRBV3-1
j_gene: TRBJ1-3
len: 15
CDR3aa: CASSLAGTGAGTIYF

v_gene: TRBV9
j_gene: TRBJ1-1
len: 13
CDR3aa: CASSVDIYTEAFF

v_gene: TRBV6-2/TRBV6-3
j_gene: TRBJ2-7
len: 11
CDR3aa: CASSLWEEQYF

v_gene: TRBV6-6
j_gene: TRBJ2-6
len: 19
CDR3aa: CASSYSPGQGRSGANVLTF

v_gene: TRBV5-5
j_gene: TRBJ1-5
len: 14
CDR3aa: CASSEDRDGLPQHF

v_gene: TRBV30
j_gene: TRBJ1-1
len: 15
CDR3aa: CAWSVGRALLTEAFF

v_gene: TRBV3-1
j_gene: TRBJ2-7
len: 16
CDR3aa: CASRRGLAGVTYEQYF

v_gene: TRBV6-2/TRBV6-3
j_gene: TRBJ1-3
len: 17
CDR3aa: CASSPDTRPTTGNTIYF

v_gene: TRBV6-1
j_gene: TRBJ2-5
len: 16
CDR3aa: CASSTDRGRGQETQYF

v_gene: TRBV24-1
j_gene: TRBJ2-1
len: 13
CDR3aa: CATEDPPFSRRFF

v_gene: TRBV20-1
j_gene: TRBJ2-1
len: 12
CDR3aa: CSARITRGEQFF

v_gene: TRBV3-1
j_gene: TRBJ1-1
len: 13
CDR3aa: CASKTGKGTEAFF

v_gene: TRBV9
j_gene: TRBJ2-7
len: 12
CDR3aa: CASSARSGEQYF